The clone carrying this T cell receptor beta chain appeared a few times. Antigen specificity is unknown. Sequencing used immunoSEQ version 4 in survey mode. Genomic DNA was diluted to around 10 ng/uL, up to about 1 ug per sample. Repertoires were generated with immunoSEQ multiplex PCR, while TCRdb's copy carries only in-frame clones and drops some. The repertoire holds around 35,000 clones, with about 87% as singletons. The data were obtained in a study of persistence of HIV-infected CD4 T cells. Anti-CD3/anti-CD28 beads served as a nonspecific positive control stimulus. Sorting of responding CD4+ T cells relied on upregulated CD40 ligand together with CD69. The CDR3 length is 15 residues. The germline V gene encodes CDR1 MNHEY and CDR2 SVGEGT. V was clipped by 0 bases and J by 4 bases; unmatched bases: 4. Study-level results: Antigen-responding cells were enriched for degenerate expanded CDR3beta sequences.

The receptor's source is an adult man with HIV who was CMV-seropositive. The source was CD4+ T cells sorted from PBMCs after approximately 19-hour stimulation, collected from a patient who received antiretroviral therapy. The rearrangement uses TRBV6-2 or TRBV6-3 and TRBJ2-3, with 7 bases lining up with TRBD2. CDR3 coding DNA: TGTGCCAGCAGTTACTCGAAGGGAGGGGCAGATACGCAGTATTTT. As protein: CASSYSKGGADTQYF.